The sequence of this T cell receptor (beta chain) was determined in a study of CD8 T cells in ankylosing spondylitis. Regarding the study as a whole: Characteristic of ankylosing spondylitis blood, it appeared, was a TCR beta motif comprising roughly 8 highly homologous variants. Past studies reported some motif variants in reactive arthritis synovial fluid and blood.

V shed 1 base and J shed 4 bases, with 4 bases lying between them. Germline V CDR1 and CDR2: SQVTM, ANQGSEA. The CDR3 has 11 residues. A single record per CDR3 protein comes from TCRdb applying MiXCR to the 5' RACE reads. The repertoire holds roughly 490,000 distinct CDR3 sequences, with 5.3% as singletons. This clonotype has a handful of counts. What it binds is not known. The rearrangement uses TRBV29-1 and TRBJ2-5; D not certain. The receptor was derived from a male donor with ankylosing spondylitis. Source material: blood, either unsorted or a sorted T cell fraction (not recorded which). This chain's CDR3 is CSVEGAETQYF. The CDR3, as DNA: TGCAGCGTTGAAGGCGCAGAGACCCAGTACTTC.